The rows below give T cell receptor beta chains drawn from one sample of a study. Profiling relied on immunoSEQ multiplex PCR, and the TCRdb table lists in-frame clones only, not all of them. The sample comprises roughly 68,000 clones, around 93% of which are singletons, and around 4.5% rests with the top ten. The sequenced sample was PBMCs. These TCRs come from a man aged 35-49 years with rheumatoid arthritis. Each CDR3 is given with its conserved first and last residue. Fields, in order: D gene, V gene, clone size, J gene, CDR3 DNA, CDR3 protein. D genes are given only for firm matches. Clone size is stated in some rows and not others, as once, few, many or a class when expanded.

d_gene: TRBD1
v_gene: TRBV7-9
abundance: -
j_gene: TRBJ1-1
CDR3nt: TGTGCCAGCAGCATCGGGACAGTGAACACTGAAGCTTTCTTT
CDR3aa: CASSIGTVNTEAFF

d_gene: -
v_gene: TRBV7-9
abundance: -
j_gene: TRBJ2-1
CDR3nt: TGTGCCAGCAGTCCAGGGAGTCCCTACAATGAGCAGTTCTTC
CDR3aa: CASSPGSPYNEQFF

d_gene: -
v_gene: TRBV7-2
abundance: -
j_gene: TRBJ2-3
CDR3nt: TGTGCCAGCAGCTTAGCTCGTATCAATACGCAGTATTTT
CDR3aa: CASSLARINTQYF

d_gene: -
v_gene: TRBV5-4
abundance: -
j_gene: TRBJ1-1
CDR3nt: TGTGCCAGCAGCTTGGTCGGGGTAAAAGGCACTGAAGCTTTCTTT
CDR3aa: CASSLVGVKGTEAFF

d_gene: -
v_gene: TRBV5-4
abundance: -
j_gene: TRBJ2-5
CDR3nt: TGTGCCAGCAGCTCCTTCCAAGAGACCCAGTACTTC
CDR3aa: CASSSFQETQYF

d_gene: -
v_gene: TRBV3-1/TRBV3-2
abundance: -
j_gene: TRBJ1-5
CDR3nt: TGTGCCAGCAGCCAAGGTAATAGCAATCAGCCCCAGCATTTT
CDR3aa: CASSQGNSNQPQHF

d_gene: TRBD1
v_gene: TRBV11-2
abundance: -
j_gene: TRBJ2-5
CDR3nt: TGTGCCAGCAGCGCCGACAGGGGGGAGACCCAGTACTTC
CDR3aa: CASSADRGETQYF

d_gene: -
v_gene: TRBV6-5
abundance: -
j_gene: TRBJ1-6
CDR3nt: TGTGCCAGCAGTTACACCGGAAATTCACCCCTCCACTTT
CDR3aa: CASSYTGNSPLHF

d_gene: TRBD1
v_gene: TRBV19
abundance: -
j_gene: TRBJ2-2
CDR3nt: TGTGCCAGTAGTATAGGCAGGGGGCGTTACGGGGAGCTGTTTTTT
CDR3aa: CASSIGRGRYGELFF

d_gene: -
v_gene: TRBV18
abundance: once
j_gene: TRBJ2-1
CDR3nt: TGTGCCAGCTCACCAGGGCAGGGGATCTACAATGAGCAGTTCTTC
CDR3aa: CASSPGQGIYNEQFF

d_gene: TRBD2
v_gene: TRBV7-3
abundance: -
j_gene: TRBJ2-1
CDR3nt: TGTGCCAGCAGCCCTAGCGGGGCATACAATGAGCAGTTCTTC
CDR3aa: CASSPSGAYNEQFF

d_gene: -
v_gene: TRBV27
abundance: -
j_gene: TRBJ1-2
CDR3nt: TGTGCCAGCAGTTTAATCCCCACCTTGAAGTATGGCTACACCTTC
CDR3aa: CASSLIPTLKYGYTF

d_gene: TRBD1
v_gene: TRBV5-5
abundance: -
j_gene: TRBJ1-6
CDR3nt: TGTGCCAGCAGCTTGTTCCTTACAGGGGGTGGTTCACCCCTCCACTTT
CDR3aa: CASSLFLTGGGSPLHF

d_gene: TRBD2
v_gene: TRBV7-8
abundance: -
j_gene: TRBJ2-7
CDR3nt: TGTGCCAGCAGCTTAATAGCGGGAATTGGAGACGAGCAGTACTTC
CDR3aa: CASSLIAGIGDEQYF

d_gene: -
v_gene: TRBV2
abundance: -
j_gene: TRBJ2-3
CDR3nt: TGTGCCAGCAGTGTCGGGGATACGCAGTATTTT
CDR3aa: CASSVGDTQYF

d_gene: -
v_gene: TRBV7-3
abundance: -
j_gene: TRBJ1-1
CDR3nt: TGTGCCAGCAGCTTAGGCGGGAACAGGAGAACTGAAGCTTTCTTT
CDR3aa: CASSLGGNRRTEAFF

d_gene: TRBD1
v_gene: TRBV19
abundance: -
j_gene: TRBJ1-3
CDR3nt: TGTGCCATAGCGGACAGGGGAGGAGACACCATATATTTT
CDR3aa: CAIADRGGDTIYF

d_gene: -
v_gene: TRBV3-1/TRBV3-2
abundance: -
j_gene: TRBJ2-1
CDR3nt: TGTGCCAGCAGCCAAGAGCCCCGCGGGTGGGACAATGAGCAGTTCTTC
CDR3aa: CASSQEPRGWDNEQFF

d_gene: -
v_gene: TRBV28
abundance: -
j_gene: TRBJ1-3
CDR3nt: TGTGCCAGCAGCCCCTTGGGACGGACCCTCTCTGGAAACACCATATATTTT
CDR3aa: CASSPLGRTLSGNTIYF

d_gene: TRBD2
v_gene: TRBV6-2/TRBV6-3
abundance: -
j_gene: TRBJ2-3
CDR3nt: TGTGCCAGCAGTTACTCCCGCGGGAGAGCAGATACGCAGTATTTT
CDR3aa: CASSYSRGRADTQYF

d_gene: -
v_gene: TRBV3-1/TRBV3-2
abundance: -
j_gene: TRBJ2-3
CDR3nt: TGTGCCAGCAGCGGCCGAGGACAATCGCGGGGCCACACAGATACGCAGTATTTT
CDR3aa: CASSGRGQSRGHTDTQYF

d_gene: -
v_gene: TRBV7-2
abundance: -
j_gene: TRBJ1-4
CDR3nt: TGTGCCAGCAGCTTAGGAGGGAAGGGTGAAAAACTGTTTTTT
CDR3aa: CASSLGGKGEKLFF

d_gene: -
v_gene: TRBV6-5
abundance: -
j_gene: TRBJ2-3
CDR3nt: TGTGCCAGCTCGACCGGGGTGTCAGATACGCAGTATTTT
CDR3aa: CASSTGVSDTQYF

d_gene: -
v_gene: TRBV3-1/TRBV3-2
abundance: -
j_gene: TRBJ2-7
CDR3nt: TGTGCCAGCAGCCAAAGACTGTACGAGCAGTACTTC
CDR3aa: CASSQRLYEQYF